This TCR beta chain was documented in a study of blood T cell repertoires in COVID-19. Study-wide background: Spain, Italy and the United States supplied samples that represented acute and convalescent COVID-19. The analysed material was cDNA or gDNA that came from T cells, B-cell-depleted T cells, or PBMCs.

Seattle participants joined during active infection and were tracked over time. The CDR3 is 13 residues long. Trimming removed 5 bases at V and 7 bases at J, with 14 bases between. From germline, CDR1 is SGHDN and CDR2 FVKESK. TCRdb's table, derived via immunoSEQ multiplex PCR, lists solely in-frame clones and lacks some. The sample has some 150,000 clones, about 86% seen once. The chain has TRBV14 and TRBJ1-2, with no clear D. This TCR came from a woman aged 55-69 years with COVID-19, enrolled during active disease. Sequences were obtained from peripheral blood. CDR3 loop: CASSSLREGGYTF. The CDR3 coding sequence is TGTGCCAGCAGCTCCTTGAGGGAGGGTGGCTACACCTTC.